This T cell receptor (beta chain) was sequenced for a study of blood T cell repertoires in COVID-19. Repertoires were generated with immunoSEQ multiplex PCR, while TCRdb's copy carries only in-frame clones and drops some. Found here are roughly 170,000 clones, approximately 82% of them singletons; the top ten hold approximately 15%. Cohort placement rested on clinical history that participants reported themselves. Input material: PBMCs or T cells enriched from blood (not recorded which). This sequence originates from a woman in her forties or fifties who had recovered from COVID-19.

CDR3 region: CASSNKCQTNAYEQYF. CDR3 coding DNA: TGCGCCAGCAGCAACAAGTGTCAGACTAACGCGTACGAGCAGTACTTC. The J gene is TRBJ2-7, the V gene TRBV5-1; D perhaps matches TRBD2 (5 bases). There are 16 residues in the CDR3. CDR1 SGHRS and CDR2 YFSETQ come from the germline V gene. The germline V and J ends were trimmed by 4 bases and 4 bases, with 21 bases remaining between them.